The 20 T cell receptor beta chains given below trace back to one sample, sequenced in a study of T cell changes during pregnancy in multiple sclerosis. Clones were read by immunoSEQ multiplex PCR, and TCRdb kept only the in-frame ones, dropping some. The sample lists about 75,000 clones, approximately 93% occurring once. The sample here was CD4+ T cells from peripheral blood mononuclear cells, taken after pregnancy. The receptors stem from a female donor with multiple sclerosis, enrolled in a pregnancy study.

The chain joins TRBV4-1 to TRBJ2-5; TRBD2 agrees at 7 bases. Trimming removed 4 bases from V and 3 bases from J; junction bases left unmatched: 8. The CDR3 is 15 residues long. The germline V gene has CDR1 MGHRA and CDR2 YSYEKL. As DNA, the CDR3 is TGCGCCAGCAGCCGCGGGACTACCTACGAAGAGACCCAGTACTTC. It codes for CASSRGTTYEETQYF.

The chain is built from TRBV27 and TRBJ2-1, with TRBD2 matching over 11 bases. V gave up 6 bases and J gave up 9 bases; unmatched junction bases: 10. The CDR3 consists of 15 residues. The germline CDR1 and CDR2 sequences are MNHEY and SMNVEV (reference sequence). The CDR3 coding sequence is TGTGCCAGCAGCGTGGGGACTAGCGGTTTAGCTGAGCAGTTCTTC. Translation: CASSVGTSGLAEQFF.

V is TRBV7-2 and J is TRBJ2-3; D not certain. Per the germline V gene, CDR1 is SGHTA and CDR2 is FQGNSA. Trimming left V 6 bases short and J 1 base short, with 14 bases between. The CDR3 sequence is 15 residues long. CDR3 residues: CASRLAGGRTDTQYF. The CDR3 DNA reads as TGTGCCAGCAGGCTCGCTGGCGGTCGCACAGATACGCAGTATTTT.

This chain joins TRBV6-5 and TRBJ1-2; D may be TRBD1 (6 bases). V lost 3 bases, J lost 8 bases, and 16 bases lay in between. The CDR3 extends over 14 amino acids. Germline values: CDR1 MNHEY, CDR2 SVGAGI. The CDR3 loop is CASSYGGGADGYTF. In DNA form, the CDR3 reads TGTGCCAGCAGTTATGGGGGGGGCGCAGACGGCTACACCTTC.

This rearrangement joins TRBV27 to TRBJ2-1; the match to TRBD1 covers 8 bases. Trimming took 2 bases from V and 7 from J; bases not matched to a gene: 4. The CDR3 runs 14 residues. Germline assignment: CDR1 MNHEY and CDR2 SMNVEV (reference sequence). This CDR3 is CASSLLTGGNEQFF. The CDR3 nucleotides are TGTGCCAGCAGTTTACTCACAGGGGGTAATGAGCAGTTCTTC.

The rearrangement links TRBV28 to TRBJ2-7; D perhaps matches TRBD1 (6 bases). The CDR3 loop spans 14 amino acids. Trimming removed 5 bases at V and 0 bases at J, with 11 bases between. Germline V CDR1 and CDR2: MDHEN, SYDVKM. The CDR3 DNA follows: TGTGCCAGCAGTATAGGGGGTTACTCCTACGAGCAGTACTTC. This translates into CASSIGGYSYEQYF.

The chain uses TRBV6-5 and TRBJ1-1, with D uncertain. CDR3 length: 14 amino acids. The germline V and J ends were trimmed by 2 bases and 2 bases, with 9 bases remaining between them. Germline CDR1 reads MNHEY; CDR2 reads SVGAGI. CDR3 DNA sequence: TGTGCCAGCAGTTACGAAGGACTAAACACTGAAGCTTTCTTT. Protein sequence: CASSYEGLNTEAFF.

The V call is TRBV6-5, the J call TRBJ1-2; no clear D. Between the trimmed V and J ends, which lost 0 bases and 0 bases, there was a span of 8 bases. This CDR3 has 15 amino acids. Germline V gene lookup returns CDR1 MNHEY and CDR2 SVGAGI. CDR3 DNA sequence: TGTGCCAGCAGTTACTCGAGGAGTTCTAACTATGGCTACACCTTC. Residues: CASSYSRSSNYGYTF.

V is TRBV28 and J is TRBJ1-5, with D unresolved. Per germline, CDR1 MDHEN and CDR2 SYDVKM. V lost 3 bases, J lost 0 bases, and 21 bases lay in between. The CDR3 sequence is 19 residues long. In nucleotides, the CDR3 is TGTGCCAGCAGTTTTTTTGTCTTCGGCACAGCCGATAGCAATCAGCCCCAGCATTTT. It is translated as CASSFFVFGTADSNQPQHF.

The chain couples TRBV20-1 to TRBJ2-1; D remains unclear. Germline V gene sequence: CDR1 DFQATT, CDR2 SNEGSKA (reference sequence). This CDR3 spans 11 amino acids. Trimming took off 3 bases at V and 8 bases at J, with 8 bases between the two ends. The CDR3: CSAREPDEQFF. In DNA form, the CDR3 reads TGCAGTGCTAGGGAGCCGGATGAGCAGTTCTTC.

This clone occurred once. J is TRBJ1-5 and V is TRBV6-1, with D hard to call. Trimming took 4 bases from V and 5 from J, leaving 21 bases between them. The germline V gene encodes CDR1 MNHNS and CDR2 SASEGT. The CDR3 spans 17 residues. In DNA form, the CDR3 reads TGTGCCAGCAGTGCTCACAAAACAACGGGTTTTGATCAGCCCCAGCATTTT. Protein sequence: CASSAHKTTGFDQPQHF.

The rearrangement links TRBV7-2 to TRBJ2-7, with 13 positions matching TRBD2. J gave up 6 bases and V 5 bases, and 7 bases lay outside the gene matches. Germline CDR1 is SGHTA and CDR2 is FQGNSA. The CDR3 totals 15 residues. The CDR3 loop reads CASSPPGLAGVEQYF. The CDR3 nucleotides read TGTGCCAGCAGCCCCCCCGGACTAGCGGGAGTCGAGCAGTACTTC.

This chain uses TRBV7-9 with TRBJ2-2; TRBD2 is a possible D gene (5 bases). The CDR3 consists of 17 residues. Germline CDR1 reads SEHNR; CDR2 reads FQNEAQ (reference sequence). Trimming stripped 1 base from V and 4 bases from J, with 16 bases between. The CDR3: CASSLVPLGVSTGELFF. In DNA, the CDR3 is TGTGCCAGCAGCTTAGTCCCTCTGGGAGTAAGCACCGGGGAGCTGTTTTTT.

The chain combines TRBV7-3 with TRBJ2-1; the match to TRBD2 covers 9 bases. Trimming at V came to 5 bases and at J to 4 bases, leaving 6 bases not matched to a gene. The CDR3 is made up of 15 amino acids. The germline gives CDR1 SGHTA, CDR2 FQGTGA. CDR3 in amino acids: CASSLDLAGYNEQFF. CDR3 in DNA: TGTGCCAGCAGCCTGGATCTAGCGGGGTACAATGAGCAGTTCTTC.

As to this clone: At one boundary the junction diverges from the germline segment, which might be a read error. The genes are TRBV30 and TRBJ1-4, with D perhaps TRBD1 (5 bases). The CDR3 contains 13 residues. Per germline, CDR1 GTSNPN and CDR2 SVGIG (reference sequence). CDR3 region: CAWSAASGTFRAF. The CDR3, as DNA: TGTGCCTGGAGTGCAGCCTCCGGGACTTTCAGGGCTTTT.

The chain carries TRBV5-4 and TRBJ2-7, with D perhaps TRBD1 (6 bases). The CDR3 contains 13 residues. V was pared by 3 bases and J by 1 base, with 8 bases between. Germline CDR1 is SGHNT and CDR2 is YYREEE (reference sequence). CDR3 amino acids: CASSYDRSYEQYF. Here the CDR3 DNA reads TGTGCCAGCAGCTACGACAGGTCCTACGAGCAGTACTTC.

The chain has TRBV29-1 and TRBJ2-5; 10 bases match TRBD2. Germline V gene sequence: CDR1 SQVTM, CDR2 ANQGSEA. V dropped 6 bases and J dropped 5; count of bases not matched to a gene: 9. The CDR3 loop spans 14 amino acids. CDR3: CSVWKAGGPETQYF. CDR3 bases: TGCAGCGTCTGGAAAGCGGGAGGGCCGGAGACCCAGTACTTC.

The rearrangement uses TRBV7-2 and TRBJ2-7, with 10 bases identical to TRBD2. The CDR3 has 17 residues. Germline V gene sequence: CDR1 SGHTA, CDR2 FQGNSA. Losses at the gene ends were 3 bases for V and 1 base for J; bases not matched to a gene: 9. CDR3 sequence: CASSFGSTSGYSYEQYF. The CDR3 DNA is TGTGCCAGCAGCTTCGGGTCGACTAGCGGGTATTCCTACGAGCAGTACTTC.

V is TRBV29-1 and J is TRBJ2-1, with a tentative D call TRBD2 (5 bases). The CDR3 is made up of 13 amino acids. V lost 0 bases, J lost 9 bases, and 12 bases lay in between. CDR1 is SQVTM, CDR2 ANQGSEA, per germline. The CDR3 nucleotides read TGCAGCGTTGAAGAGGATAGCGCCACTGAGCAGTTCTTC. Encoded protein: CSVEEDSATEQFF.

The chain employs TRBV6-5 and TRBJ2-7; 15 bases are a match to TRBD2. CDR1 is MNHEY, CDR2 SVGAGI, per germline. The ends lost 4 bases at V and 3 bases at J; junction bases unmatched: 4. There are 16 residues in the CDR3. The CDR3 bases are TGTGCCAGCAGTTGGACTAGCGGGAGGGCGTTCTACGAGCAGTACTTC. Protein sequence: CASSWTSGRAFYEQYF.